These T cell receptor beta chains were read from a single sample in a study of cytomegalovirus exposure and HLA in healthy donors. Measured with immunoSEQ multiplex PCR; TCRdb has only the in-frame clones, and not every one. The sample comprises roughly 190,000 clones, 75% to 90% of which are singletons, and less than 7% rests with the top ten. Sequencing was performed on PBMCs. Every receptor here comes from a man aged 40-49 years in good health and CMV-seropositive. The CDR3 runs from the conserved cysteine through the conserved F or W. The D gene is left open where the match is weak. Where a row states a size, it is once, few, many or the class of an expanded clone; other rows omit it.

V gene: TRBV6-5; clone size: NA; D gene: NA; J gene: TRBJ2-2; CDR3 DNA: TGTGCCAGCAGTGACAGGATCACCGGGGAGCTGTTTTTT; CDR3 protein: CASSDRITGELFF
V gene: TRBV7-2; clone size: NA; D gene: TRBD1; J gene: TRBJ2-3; CDR3 DNA: TGTGCCAGCAGCTTATCCAGGGGGCCAGATACGCAGTATTTT; CDR3 protein: CASSLSRGPDTQYF
V gene: TRBV7-9; clone size: NA; D gene: TRBD1; J gene: TRBJ2-6; CDR3 DNA: TGTGCCAGCAGTTACAGGGGGCGTGGGGCCAACGTCCTGACTTTC; CDR3 protein: CASSYRGRGANVLTF
V gene: TRBV19; clone size: NA; D gene: NA; J gene: TRBJ1-1; CDR3 DNA: TGTGCCAGTAGGGGCACCGGCGGGGACACTGAAGCTTTCTTT; CDR3 protein: CASRGTGGDTEAFF
V gene: TRBV4-3; clone size: NA; D gene: NA; J gene: TRBJ1-4; CDR3 DNA: TGCGCCAGCAGCCAGGCCGGGAGTGAAAAACTGTTTTTT; CDR3 protein: CASSQAGSEKLFF
V gene: TRBV15; clone size: NA; D gene: TRBD1; J gene: TRBJ1-1; CDR3 DNA: TGTGCCACCAGCGAGGACAGGGGGCTTACTGAAGCTTTCTTT; CDR3 protein: CATSEDRGLTEAFF
V gene: TRBV18; clone size: NA; D gene: NA; J gene: TRBJ1-1; CDR3 DNA: TGTGCCAGCTCACCGGGCGGGGCGGCCACTGAAGCTTTCTTT; CDR3 protein: CASSPGGAATEAFF
V gene: TRBV7-9; clone size: NA; D gene: TRBD1; J gene: TRBJ1-1; CDR3 DNA: TGTTCCAGCAGCTTAGTTGCTCGACAGGGGGCTAACACTGAAGCTTTCTTT; CDR3 protein: CSSSLVARQGANTEAFF
V gene: TRBV30; clone size: NA; D gene: TRBD1; J gene: TRBJ2-7; CDR3 DNA: TGTGCCTGGGGGAGGGGGGACAGGGGGACCTACGAGCAGTACTTC; CDR3 protein: CAWGRGDRGTYEQYF
V gene: TRBV7-9; clone size: NA; D gene: TRBD1; J gene: TRBJ1-2; CDR3 DNA: TGTGCCAGCAGCTTGGGCCCCGGGACAGGGGACTATGGCTACACCTTC; CDR3 protein: CASSLGPGTGDYGYTF
V gene: TRBV28; clone size: NA; D gene: TRBD2; J gene: TRBJ2-1; CDR3 DNA: TGTGCCAGCAGGCCAGGACTAGCCAACAATGAGCAGTTCTTC; CDR3 protein: CASRPGLANNEQFF
V gene: TRBV4-3; clone size: NA; D gene: TRBD1; J gene: TRBJ1-2; CDR3 DNA: TGCGCCAGCAGCATCCTAGGGGGCCAGGGCTACACCTTC; CDR3 protein: CASSILGGQGYTF
V gene: TRBV28; clone size: NA; D gene: NA; J gene: TRBJ1-5; CDR3 DNA: TGTGCCAGCAGTTTGGCGGTTGTTAGCAATCAGCCCCAGCATTTT; CDR3 protein: CASSLAVVSNQPQHF
V gene: TRBV4-3; clone size: NA; D gene: TRBD2; J gene: TRBJ2-1; CDR3 DNA: TGCGCCAGCAGCAATAAAGCGGGGGGGTTTTCCAATGAGCAGTTCTTC; CDR3 protein: CASSNKAGGFSNEQFF
V gene: TRBV7-2; clone size: NA; D gene: NA; J gene: TRBJ2-7; CDR3 DNA: TGTGCCAGCAGCGGACTGGCCAGCTCCTACGAGCAGTACTTC; CDR3 protein: CASSGLASSYEQYF
V gene: TRBV6-6; clone size: NA; D gene: NA; J gene: TRBJ2-7; CDR3 DNA: TGTGCCAGCAGTCACCAAACAGGGAGGGGCACCTACGAGCAGTACTTC; CDR3 protein: CASSHQTGRGTYEQYF
V gene: TRBV9; clone size: NA; D gene: TRBD2; J gene: TRBJ2-2; CDR3 DNA: TGTGCCAGCAGCGTTGGGGGGGGGAACACCGGGGAGCTGTTTTTT; CDR3 protein: CASSVGGGNTGELFF
V gene: TRBV9; clone size: NA; D gene: TRBD2; J gene: TRBJ2-1; CDR3 DNA: TGTGCCAGCTCCCAAAGTAGCGGGAACTACAATGAGCAGTTCTTC; CDR3 protein: CASSQSSGNYNEQFF
V gene: TRBV14; clone size: NA; D gene: NA; J gene: TRBJ1-1; CDR3 DNA: TGTGCCAGCAGCCCTTGGTCTTCTGGGCTAGCTGAGTATACCACTGAAGCTTTCTTT; CDR3 protein: CASSPWSSGLAEYTTEAFF
V gene: TRBV5-4; clone size: NA; D gene: NA; J gene: TRBJ2-7; CDR3 DNA: TGTGCCAGCACCTCTGGCACAAACTCCTACGAGCAGTACTTC; CDR3 protein: CASTSGTNSYEQYF
V gene: TRBV6-7; clone size: NA; D gene: NA; J gene: TRBJ2-7; CDR3 DNA: TGTGCCAGCACCCTTTACCGGTTGATAGATAACGAGCAGTACTTC; CDR3 protein: CASTLYRLIDNEQYF
V gene: TRBV18; clone size: NA; D gene: TRBD1; J gene: TRBJ1-6; CDR3 DNA: TGTGCCAGCTCATTACAGGGGTGGGATTCACCCCTCCACTTT; CDR3 protein: CASSLQGWDSPLHF
V gene: TRBV7-3; clone size: NA; D gene: NA; J gene: TRBJ2-1; CDR3 DNA: TGTGCCAGCAGCTTGAGGGCCCTAGCCTACAATGAGCAGTTCTTC; CDR3 protein: CASSLRALAYNEQFF
V gene: TRBV6-1; clone size: NA; D gene: TRBD2; J gene: TRBJ2-1; CDR3 DNA: TGTGCCAGCAGTGGGCGGGGGGGCAGGTATGAGCAGTTCTTC; CDR3 protein: CASSGRGGRYEQFF
V gene: TRBV5-6; clone size: few; D gene: TRBD1; J gene: TRBJ2-3; CDR3 DNA: TGTGCCAGCAGCTTGGACAGGGGGAACGCAGATACGCAGTATTTT; CDR3 protein: CASSLDRGNADTQYF
V gene: TRBV4-3; clone size: once; D gene: NA; J gene: TRBJ1-2; CDR3 DNA: TGCGCCAGCAGCCGGAGGGCACTGGGAACCGATGGCTACACCTTC; CDR3 protein: CASSRRALGTDGYTF
V gene: TRBV7-9; clone size: NA; D gene: TRBD1; J gene: TRBJ1-4; CDR3 DNA: TGTGCCAGCAGCCGAGCCGGGGACAGTCAGGAAAAACTGTTTTTT; CDR3 protein: CASSRAGDSQEKLFF
V gene: TRBV5-6; clone size: few; D gene: NA; J gene: TRBJ1-1; CDR3 DNA: TGTGCCTCGGTGGGGCGGAACACTGAAGCTTTCTTT; CDR3 protein: CASVGRNTEAFF